This T cell receptor (beta chain) was identified in a study of shared clonotypes between healthy human individuals. CDR3 size: 16 residues. The V gene lost 0 bases and the J gene lost 5 bases, with 14 bases spanning the gap. CDR1 and CDR2 from the germline V gene are SGHRS and YFSETQ. Here immunoSEQ multiplex PCR was the method, and the copy in TCRdb shows in-frame clones only, minus some. The table includes approximately 980,000 clones, about three quarters detected once. This TCR was recovered from a young man in good health. Sample: memory CD4+ T cells sorted from blood. As to subset: CD45RA-negative fraction. V gene TRBV5-1 combines with J gene TRBJ1-4; D might be TRBD1 (5 bases). As DNA, the CDR3 is TGCGCCAGCAGCTTGGGACAGCTTCTCCGGAATGAAAAACTGTTTTTT. It codes for CASSLGQLLRNEKLFF.